The table lists the clone carrying this T cell receptor (beta chain) with many counts. Its antigen remains unidentified. The sample belongs to a study of T cells in Graves' hyperthyroidism and ophthalmopathy. Per germline, CDR1 DFQATT and CDR2 SNEGSKA (reference sequence). The V and J ends lost 0 bases and 5 bases respectively, with 10 bases between them. The CDR3 has 13 residues. RNA transcripts gave rise to amplified TCR beta CDR3 regions. TCR CDR3 regions were first amplified by RT-PCR with HTBI primers. TCRdb redid the calling of the multiplex PCR reads with MiXCR, one entry per CDR3 protein. The data hold around 620,000 distinct CDR3 sequences, with 35% to 55% observed a single time. Study observations and caveats: Most thyroid clonotypes that were expanded above 0.001 also turned up in blood.

The chain carries TRBV20-1 and TRBJ1-1; no clear D. The clonotype comes from an adult woman with Graves' disease, either hyperthyroidism or ophthalmopathy (not recorded which). The sequencing input was peripheral blood or thyroid tissue (not recorded which). In DNA, the CDR3 is TGCAGTGCTAGAGATTTCATTGCTACTGAAGCTTTCTTT. It codes for CSARDFIATEAFF.